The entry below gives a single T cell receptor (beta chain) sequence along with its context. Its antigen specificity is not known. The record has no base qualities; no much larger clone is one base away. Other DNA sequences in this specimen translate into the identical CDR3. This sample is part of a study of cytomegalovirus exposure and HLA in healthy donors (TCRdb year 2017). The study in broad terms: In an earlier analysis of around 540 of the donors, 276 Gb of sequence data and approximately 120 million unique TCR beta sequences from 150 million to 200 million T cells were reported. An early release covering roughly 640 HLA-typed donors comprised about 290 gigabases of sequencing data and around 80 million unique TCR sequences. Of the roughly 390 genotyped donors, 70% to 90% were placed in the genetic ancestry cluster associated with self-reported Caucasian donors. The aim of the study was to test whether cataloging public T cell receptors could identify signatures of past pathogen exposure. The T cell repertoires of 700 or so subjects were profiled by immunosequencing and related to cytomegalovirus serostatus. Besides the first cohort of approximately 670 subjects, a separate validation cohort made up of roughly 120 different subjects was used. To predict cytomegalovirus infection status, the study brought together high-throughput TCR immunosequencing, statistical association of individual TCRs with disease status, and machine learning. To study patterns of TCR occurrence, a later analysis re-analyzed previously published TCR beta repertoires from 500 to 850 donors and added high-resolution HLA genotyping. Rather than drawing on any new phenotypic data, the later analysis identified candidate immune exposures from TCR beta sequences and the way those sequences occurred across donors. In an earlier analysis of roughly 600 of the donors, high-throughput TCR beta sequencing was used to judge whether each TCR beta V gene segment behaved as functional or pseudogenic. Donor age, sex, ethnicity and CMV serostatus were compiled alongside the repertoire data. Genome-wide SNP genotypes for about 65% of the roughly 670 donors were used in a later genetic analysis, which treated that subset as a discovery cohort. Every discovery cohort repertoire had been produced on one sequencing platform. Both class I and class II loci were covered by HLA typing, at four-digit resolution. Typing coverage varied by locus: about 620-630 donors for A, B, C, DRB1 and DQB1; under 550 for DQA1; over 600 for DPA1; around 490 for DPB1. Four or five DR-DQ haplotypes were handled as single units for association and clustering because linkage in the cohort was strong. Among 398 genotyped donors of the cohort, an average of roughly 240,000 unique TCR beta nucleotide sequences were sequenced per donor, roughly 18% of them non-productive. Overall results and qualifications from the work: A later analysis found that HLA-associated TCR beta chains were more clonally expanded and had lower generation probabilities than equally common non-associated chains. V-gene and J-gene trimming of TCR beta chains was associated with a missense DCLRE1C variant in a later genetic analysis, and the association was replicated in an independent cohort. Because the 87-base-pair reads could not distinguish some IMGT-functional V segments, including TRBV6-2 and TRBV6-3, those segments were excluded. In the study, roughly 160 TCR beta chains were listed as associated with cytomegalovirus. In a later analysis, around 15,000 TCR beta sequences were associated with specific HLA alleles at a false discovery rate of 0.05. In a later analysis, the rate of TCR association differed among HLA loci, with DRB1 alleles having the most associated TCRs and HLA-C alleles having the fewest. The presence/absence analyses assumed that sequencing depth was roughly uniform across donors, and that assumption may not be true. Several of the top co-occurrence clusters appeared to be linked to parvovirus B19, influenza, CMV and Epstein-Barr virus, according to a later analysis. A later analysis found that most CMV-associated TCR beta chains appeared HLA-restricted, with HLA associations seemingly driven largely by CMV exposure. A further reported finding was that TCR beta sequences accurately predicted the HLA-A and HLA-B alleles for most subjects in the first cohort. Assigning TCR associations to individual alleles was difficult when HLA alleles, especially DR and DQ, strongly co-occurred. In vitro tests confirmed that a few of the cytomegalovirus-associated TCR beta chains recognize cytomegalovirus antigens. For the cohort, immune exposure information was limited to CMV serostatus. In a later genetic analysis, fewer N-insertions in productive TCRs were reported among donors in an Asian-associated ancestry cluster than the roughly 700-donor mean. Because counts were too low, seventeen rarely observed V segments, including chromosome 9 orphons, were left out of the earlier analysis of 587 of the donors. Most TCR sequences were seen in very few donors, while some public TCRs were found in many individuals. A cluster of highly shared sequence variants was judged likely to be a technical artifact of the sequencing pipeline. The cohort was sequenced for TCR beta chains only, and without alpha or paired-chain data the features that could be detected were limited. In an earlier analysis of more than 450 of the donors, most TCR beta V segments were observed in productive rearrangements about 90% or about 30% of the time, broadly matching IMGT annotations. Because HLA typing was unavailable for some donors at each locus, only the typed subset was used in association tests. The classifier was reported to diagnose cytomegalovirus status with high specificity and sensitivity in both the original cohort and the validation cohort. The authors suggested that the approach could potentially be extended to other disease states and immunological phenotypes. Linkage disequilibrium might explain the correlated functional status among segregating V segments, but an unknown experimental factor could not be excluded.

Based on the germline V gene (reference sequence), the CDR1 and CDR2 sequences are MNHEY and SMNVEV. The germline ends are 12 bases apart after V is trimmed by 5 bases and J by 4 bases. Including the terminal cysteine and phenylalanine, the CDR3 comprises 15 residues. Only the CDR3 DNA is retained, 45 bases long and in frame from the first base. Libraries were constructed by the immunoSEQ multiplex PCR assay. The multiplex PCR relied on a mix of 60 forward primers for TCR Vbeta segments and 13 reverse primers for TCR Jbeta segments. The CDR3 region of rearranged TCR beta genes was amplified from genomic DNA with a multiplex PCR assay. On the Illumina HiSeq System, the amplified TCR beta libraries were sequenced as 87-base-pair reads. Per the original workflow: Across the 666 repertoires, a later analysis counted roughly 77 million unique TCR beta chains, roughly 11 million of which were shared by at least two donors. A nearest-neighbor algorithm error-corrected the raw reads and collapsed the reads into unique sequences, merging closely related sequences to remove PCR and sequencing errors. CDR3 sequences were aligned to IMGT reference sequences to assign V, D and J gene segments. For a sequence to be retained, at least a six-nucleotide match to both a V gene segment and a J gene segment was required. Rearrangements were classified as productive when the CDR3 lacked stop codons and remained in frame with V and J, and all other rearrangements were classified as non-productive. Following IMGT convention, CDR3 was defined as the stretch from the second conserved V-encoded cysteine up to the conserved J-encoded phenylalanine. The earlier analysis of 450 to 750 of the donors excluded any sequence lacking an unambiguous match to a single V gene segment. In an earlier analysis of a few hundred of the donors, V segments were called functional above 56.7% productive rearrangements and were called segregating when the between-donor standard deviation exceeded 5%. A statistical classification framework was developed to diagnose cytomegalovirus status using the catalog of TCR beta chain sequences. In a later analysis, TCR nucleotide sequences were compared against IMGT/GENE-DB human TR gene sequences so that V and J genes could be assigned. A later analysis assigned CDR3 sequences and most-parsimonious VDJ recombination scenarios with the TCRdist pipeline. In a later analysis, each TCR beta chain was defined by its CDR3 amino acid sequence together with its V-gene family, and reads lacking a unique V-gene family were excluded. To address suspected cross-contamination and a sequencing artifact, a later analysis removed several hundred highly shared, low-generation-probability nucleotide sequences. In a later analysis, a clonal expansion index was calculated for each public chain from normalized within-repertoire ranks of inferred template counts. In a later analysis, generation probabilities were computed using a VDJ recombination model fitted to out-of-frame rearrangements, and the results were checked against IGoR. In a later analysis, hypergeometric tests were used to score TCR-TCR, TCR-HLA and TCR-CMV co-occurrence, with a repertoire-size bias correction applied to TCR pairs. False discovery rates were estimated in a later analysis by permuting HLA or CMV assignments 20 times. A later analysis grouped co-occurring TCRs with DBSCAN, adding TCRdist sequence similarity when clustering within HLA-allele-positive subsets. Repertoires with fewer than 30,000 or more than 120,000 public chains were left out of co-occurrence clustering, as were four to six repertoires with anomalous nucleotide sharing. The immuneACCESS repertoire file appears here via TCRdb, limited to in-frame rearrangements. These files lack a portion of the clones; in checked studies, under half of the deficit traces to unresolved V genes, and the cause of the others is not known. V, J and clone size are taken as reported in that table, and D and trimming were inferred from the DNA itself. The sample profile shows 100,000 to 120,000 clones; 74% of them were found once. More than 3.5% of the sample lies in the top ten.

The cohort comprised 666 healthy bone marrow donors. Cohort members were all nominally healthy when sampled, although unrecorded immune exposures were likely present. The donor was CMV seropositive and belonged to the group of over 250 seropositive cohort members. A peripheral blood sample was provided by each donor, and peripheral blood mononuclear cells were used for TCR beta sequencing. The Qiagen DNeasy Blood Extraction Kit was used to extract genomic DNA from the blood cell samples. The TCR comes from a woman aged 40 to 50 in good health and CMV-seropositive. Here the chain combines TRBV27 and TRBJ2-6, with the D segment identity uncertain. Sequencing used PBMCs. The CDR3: CASSPQVAGANVLTF. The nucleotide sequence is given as TGTGCCAGCAGTCCTCAGGTTGCCGGGGCCAACGTCCTGACTTTC.